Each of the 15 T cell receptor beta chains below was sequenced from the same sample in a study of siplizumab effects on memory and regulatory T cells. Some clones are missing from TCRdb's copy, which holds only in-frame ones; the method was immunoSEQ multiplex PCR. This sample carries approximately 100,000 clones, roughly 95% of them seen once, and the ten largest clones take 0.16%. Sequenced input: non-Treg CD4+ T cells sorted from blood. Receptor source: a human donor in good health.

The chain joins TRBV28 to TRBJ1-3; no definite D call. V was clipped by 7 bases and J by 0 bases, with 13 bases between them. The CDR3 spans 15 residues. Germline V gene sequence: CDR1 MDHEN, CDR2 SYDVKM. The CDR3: CASNQRGSSGNTIYF. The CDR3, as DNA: TGTGCCAGCAATCAGCGAGGGAGCTCTGGAAACACCATATATTTT.

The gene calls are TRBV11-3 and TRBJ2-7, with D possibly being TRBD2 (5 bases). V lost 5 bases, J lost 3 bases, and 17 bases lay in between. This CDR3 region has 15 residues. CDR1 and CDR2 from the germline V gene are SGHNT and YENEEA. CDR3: CASSPGGRDGYEQYF. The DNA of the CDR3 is TGTGCCAGCAGCCCTGGAGGCCGAGACGGCTACGAGCAGTACTTC.

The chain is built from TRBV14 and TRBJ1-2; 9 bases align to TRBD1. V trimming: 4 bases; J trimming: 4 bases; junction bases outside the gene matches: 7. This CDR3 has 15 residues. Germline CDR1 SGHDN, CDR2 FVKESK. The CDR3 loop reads CASSRTGTGPYGYTF. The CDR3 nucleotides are TGTGCCAGCAGCCGTACCGGGACAGGGCCCTATGGCTACACCTTC.

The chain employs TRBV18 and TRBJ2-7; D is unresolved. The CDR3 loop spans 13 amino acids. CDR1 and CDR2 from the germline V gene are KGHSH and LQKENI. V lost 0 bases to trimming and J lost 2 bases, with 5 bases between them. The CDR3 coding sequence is TGTGCCAGCTCACCACCGGAGACCTACGAGCAGTACTTC. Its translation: CASSPPETYEQYF. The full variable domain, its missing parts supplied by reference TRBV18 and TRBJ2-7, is NAGVMQNPRHLVRRRGQEARLRCSPMKGHSHVYWYRQLPEEGLKFMVYLQKENIIDESGMPKERFSAEFPKEGPSILRIQQVVRGDSAAYFCASSPPETYEQYFGPGTRLTVT.

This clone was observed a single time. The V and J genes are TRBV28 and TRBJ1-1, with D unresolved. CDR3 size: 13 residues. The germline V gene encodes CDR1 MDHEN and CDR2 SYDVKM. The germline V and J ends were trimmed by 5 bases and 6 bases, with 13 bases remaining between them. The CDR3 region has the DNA TGTGCCAGCAGTCTGAACGAAGATCCTGAAGCTTTCTTT. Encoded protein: CASSLNEDPEAFF.

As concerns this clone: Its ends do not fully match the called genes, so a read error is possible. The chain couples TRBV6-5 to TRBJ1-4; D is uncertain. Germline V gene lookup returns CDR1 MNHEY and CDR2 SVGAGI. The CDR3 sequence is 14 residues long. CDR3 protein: CASSNSNGKEKLFF. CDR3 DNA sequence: TGTGCCAGCAGTAACTCGAACGGAAAAGAAAAACTGTTTTTT.

The CDR3 region has the DNA TGTGCCAGCAAATCCCAGGGCTTGAGAACTGAAGCTTTCTTT. Its translation: CASKSQGLRTEAFF. The J gene is TRBJ1-1, the V gene TRBV28; D perhaps matches TRBD1 (5 bases). V was pared by 7 bases and J by 5 bases, with 17 bases between. The CDR3 length is 14 residues. The germline V gene has CDR1 MDHEN and CDR2 SYDVKM.

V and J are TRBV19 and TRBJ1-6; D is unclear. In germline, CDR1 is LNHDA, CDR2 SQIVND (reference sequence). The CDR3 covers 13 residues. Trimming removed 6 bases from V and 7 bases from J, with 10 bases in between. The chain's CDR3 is CASRGTWNSPLHF. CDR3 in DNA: TGTGCCAGTAGGGGTACATGGAATTCACCCCTCCACTTT.

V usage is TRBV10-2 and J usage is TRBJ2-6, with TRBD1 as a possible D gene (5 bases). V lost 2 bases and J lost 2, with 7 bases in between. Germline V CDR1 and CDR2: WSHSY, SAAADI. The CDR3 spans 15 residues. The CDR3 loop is CASSEATAGANVLTF. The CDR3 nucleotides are TGCGCCAGCAGTGAGGCGACAGCTGGGGCCAACGTCCTGACTTTC.

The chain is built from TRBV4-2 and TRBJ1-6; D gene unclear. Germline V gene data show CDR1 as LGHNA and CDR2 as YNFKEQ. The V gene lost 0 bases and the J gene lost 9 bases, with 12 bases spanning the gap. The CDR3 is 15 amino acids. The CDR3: CASSQDEGSSSPLHF. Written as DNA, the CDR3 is TGTGCCAGCAGCCAAGATGAGGGTTCGAGTTCACCCCTCCACTTT.

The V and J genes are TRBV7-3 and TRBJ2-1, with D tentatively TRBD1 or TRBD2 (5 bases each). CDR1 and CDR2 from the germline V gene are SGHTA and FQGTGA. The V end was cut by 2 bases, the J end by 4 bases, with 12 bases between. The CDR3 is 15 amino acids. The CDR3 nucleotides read TGTGCCAGCAGCTTAGGGACCAACCTATACAATGAGCAGTTCTTC. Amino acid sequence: CASSLGTNLYNEQFF.

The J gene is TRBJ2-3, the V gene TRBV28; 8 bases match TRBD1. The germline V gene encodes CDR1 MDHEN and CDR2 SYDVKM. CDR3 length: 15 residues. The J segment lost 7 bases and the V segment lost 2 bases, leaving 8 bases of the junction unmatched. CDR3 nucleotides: TGTGCCAGCAGTTTAATCCCCCAGGGGGCGAATACGCAGTATTTT. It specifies CASSLIPQGANTQYF.

This CDR3 reads CASSELGGSSYNEQFF. Here the CDR3 DNA reads TGTGCCAGCAGTGAATTAGGGGGGAGCTCCTACAATGAGCAGTTCTTC. This rearrangement joins TRBV25-1 to TRBJ2-1, with D perhaps assigned TRBD1 or TRBD2 (6 bases each). The CDR3 is made up of 16 amino acids. The germline CDR1 and CDR2 sequences are MGHDK and SYGVNS. Trimming shortened V by 1 base and J by 0 bases, and 10 bases separated the two germline ends.

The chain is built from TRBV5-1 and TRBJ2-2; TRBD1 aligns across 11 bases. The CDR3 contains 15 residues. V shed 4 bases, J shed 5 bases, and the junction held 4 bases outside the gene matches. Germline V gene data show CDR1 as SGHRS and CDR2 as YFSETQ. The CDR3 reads CASSPRDRGTGELFF. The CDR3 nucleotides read TGCGCCAGCAGCCCCCGGGACAGGGGGACCGGGGAGCTGTTTTTT.

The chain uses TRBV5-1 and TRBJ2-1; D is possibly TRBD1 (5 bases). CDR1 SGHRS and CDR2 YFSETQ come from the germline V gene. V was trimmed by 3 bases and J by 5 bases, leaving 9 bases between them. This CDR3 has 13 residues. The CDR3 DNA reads TGCGCCAGCAGCTCAGGGCCTAACAATGAGCAGTTCTTC. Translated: CASSSGPNNEQFF.